Below are 17 T cell receptor beta chains sequenced from a single sample in a study of neurological immune-mediated disorders. MiXCR, run by TCRdb on the 5' RACE reads, gives a single entry per CDR3 protein. The sample has under 40,000 distinct CDR3 sequences; around 7.8% are singletons. The source material was PBMCs. The receptor set was obtained from a woman aged 40 to 49 in good health.

This clonotype was seen at least ten times. This chain links TRBV20-1 with TRBJ2-7; D uncertain. Looked up from germline, CDR1 is DFQATT and CDR2 is SNEGSKA (reference sequence). Trimming shortened V by 6 bases and J by 6 bases, and 12 bases separated the two germline ends. CDR3 length: 11 amino acids. CDR3 region: CSATPESEQYF. CDR3 nucleotides: TGCAGTGCCACCCCGGAAAGCGAGCAGTACTTC.

Many counts were recorded for this clonotype. The DNA for the CDR3 is TGTGCCACCCAGCCTTCGGGGGTCAACAATCAGCCCCAGCATTTT. Its protein product is CATQPSGVNNQPQHF. The chain links TRBV6-1 to TRBJ1-5; D perhaps matches TRBD1 (5 bases). Germline CDR1 and CDR2: MNHNS and SASEGT. The CDR3 sequence is 15 residues long. Between the trimmed V and J ends, which lost 10 bases and 3 bases, there was a span of 19 bases.

This clonotype was recorded at least ten times. This chain connects TRBV20-1 to TRBJ2-2, with 7 bases aligning to TRBD1. This CDR3 has 16 residues. From germline, CDR1 is DFQATT and CDR2 SNEGSKA (reference sequence). V lost 3 bases, J lost 3 bases, and 10 bases stayed unmatched. The chain's CDR3 is CSARDGDQGDTGELFF. CDR3 nucleotide sequence: TGCAGTGCTAGGGACGGGGACCAGGGGGACACCGGGGAGCTGTTTTTT.

By sample share, this clonotype is medium-sized (0.01 to 0.1%). V and J are TRBV12-3 or TRBV12-4 and TRBJ2-7; the D is unclear. The V end was cut by 3 bases, the J end by 4 bases, with 4 bases between. This CDR3 has 11 residues. CDR3 bases: TGTGCCAGCAGTTTCCTTTACGAGCAGTACTTC. This encodes CASSFLYEQYF.

There are many counts of this clonotype. This chain links TRBV20-1 with TRBJ1-3; no clear D. The CDR3 contains 13 residues. Looked up from germline, CDR1 is DFQATT and CDR2 is SNEGSKA (reference sequence). Trimming stripped 3 bases from V and 0 bases from J, with 6 bases between. CDR3: CSASRLSGNTIYF. For the CDR3, the DNA is TGCAGTGCTAGCCGGCTCTCTGGAAACACCATATATTTT.

This clonotype was seen repeatedly, ten times or more. V and J are TRBV6-5 and TRBJ2-5, with TRBD2 identical over 8 bases. From germline, CDR1 is MNHEY and CDR2 SVGAGI. This CDR3 region has 17 residues. V was clipped by 0 bases and J by 4 bases; unmatched bases: 10. CDR3 in DNA: TGTGCCAGCAGTTACTCCGTTGAGCGGGAGATGCGAGAGACCCAGTACTTC. This gives the protein CASSYSVEREMRETQYF.

The sample holds many counts of this clonotype. The V and J genes are TRBV5-5 and TRBJ1-2; D unclear. The CDR3 covers 13 residues. V was pared by 1 base and J by 3 bases, with 7 bases between. Germline loops: CDR1 SGHKS, CDR2 YYEKEE (reference sequence). CDR3: CASSLLNDYGYTF. DNA of the CDR3: TGTGCCAGCAGCTTGCTAAACGACTATGGCTACACCTTC.

This clonotype occurred a few times. The chain is built from TRBV6-5 and TRBJ1-1; D unresolved. Trimming cost V 0 bases and J 7 bases, with 6 bases left between them. CDR1 is MNHEY, CDR2 SVGAGI, per germline. The CDR3 sequence is 12 residues long. CDR3 protein: CASSYSAGEAFF. The CDR3, as DNA: TGTGCCAGCAGTTACTCGGCAGGTGAAGCTTTCTTT.

This clonotype was picked up a small number of times. This may be a read error, as it is one base from a much larger clone. V gene TRBV5-1 combines with J gene TRBJ1-1; no reliable D call. This CDR3 spans 15 amino acids. Germline V gene lookup returns CDR1 SGHRS and CDR2 YFSETQ. The CDR3, as DNA: TGCGCCAGCAGCTTGTCGACGGGCTTCGGCACTAAAGCTTTCTTT. It specifies CASSLSTGFGTKAFF.

This clonotype occurred a few times. The chain has TRBV24-1 and TRBJ2-1, with a tentative D call TRBD1 (6 bases). Trimming cost V 4 bases and J 5 bases, with 8 bases left between them. This CDR3 has 13 amino acids. Germline CDR1 KGHDR, CDR2 SFDVKD. The CDR3 DNA reads TGTGCCACCAGTGAATGGGACAACAATGAGCAGTTCTTC. Translated, it gives CATSEWDNNEQFF.

This clonotype was detected many times. V and J are TRBV28 and TRBJ1-2; D may be TRBD1 (6 bases). This CDR3 region has 14 residues. CDR1 and CDR2 (germline): MDHEN, SYDVKM. V lost 8 bases to trimming and J lost 7 bases, with 20 bases between them. The CDR3 region is CASRRGARDGGYTF. The CDR3 DNA follows: TGTGCCAGCCGCCGGGGGGCTAGGGATGGTGGCTACACCTTC.

This clonotype has ten or more counts. The chain couples TRBV10-3 to TRBJ1-1; D may be TRBD1 (6 bases). V lost 6 bases to trimming and J lost 4 bases, with 15 bases between them. CDR1 ENHRY and CDR2 SYGVKD come from the germline V gene. The CDR3 has 14 residues. The CDR3 protein is CAIRQQGGSTEAFF. The CDR3 DNA follows: TGTGCCATCAGACAACAGGGAGGGTCCACTGAAGCTTTCTTT.

There are many counts of this clonotype. The chain recombines TRBV3-1 with TRBJ2-7; the D is unclear. CDR1 and CDR2 from the germline V gene are LGHDT and YNNKEL (reference sequence). With 4 bases removed from V and 3 bases from J, the gap between germline ends came to 7 bases. The CDR3 is 12 residues long. For the CDR3, the DNA is TGTGCCAGCAGCCCCGACTTCTACGAGCAGTACTTC. Protein product: CASSPDFYEQYF.

This clonotype was counted many times. The V call is TRBV3-1, the J call TRBJ2-1; D gene unclear. The CDR3 length is 16 residues. V shed 0 bases and J shed 3 bases, with 12 bases lying between them. Germline-derived CDR1 and CDR2 are LGHDT and YNNKEL (reference sequence). This CDR3 is CASSQEKERVYNEQFF. In DNA form, the CDR3 reads TGTGCCAGCAGCCAAGAGAAAGAGAGAGTCTACAATGAGCAGTTCTTC.

This clonotype was observed at least ten times. This chain joins TRBV5-1 and TRBJ2-2; D is ambiguous. The CDR3 contains 12 residues. Germline loops: CDR1 SGHRS, CDR2 YFSETQ. V was shortened by 5 bases and J by 4 bases, with 6 bases between the two germline ends. In nucleotides, the CDR3 is TGCGCCAGCAGGCATATCACCGGGGAGCTGTTTTTT. As protein: CASRHITGELFF.

In its sample, this clonotype was seen many times. The rearrangement links TRBV14 to TRBJ1-3; D gene uncertain. Germline V CDR1 and CDR2: SGHDN, FVKESK. The CDR3 is 15 residues long. The V gene lost 6 bases and the J gene lost 0 bases, with 12 bases spanning the gap. Here the CDR3 DNA reads TGTGCCAGCAGTATCGGTCCGAGCTCTGGAAACACCATATATTTT. Its protein is CASSIGPSSGNTIYF.

This clonotype was seen repeatedly, ten times or more. The chain combines TRBV28 with TRBJ1-1; maybe TRBD1 (5 bases). The CDR3 is 14 residues long. Germline V gene data show CDR1 as MDHEN and CDR2 as SYDVKM. V shed 4 bases and J shed 5 bases, with 14 bases lying between them. The CDR3 DNA is TGTGCCAGCAGTTCGTGGGGGGGGAAGACTGAAGCTTTCTTT. Amino acids: CASSSWGGKTEAFF.